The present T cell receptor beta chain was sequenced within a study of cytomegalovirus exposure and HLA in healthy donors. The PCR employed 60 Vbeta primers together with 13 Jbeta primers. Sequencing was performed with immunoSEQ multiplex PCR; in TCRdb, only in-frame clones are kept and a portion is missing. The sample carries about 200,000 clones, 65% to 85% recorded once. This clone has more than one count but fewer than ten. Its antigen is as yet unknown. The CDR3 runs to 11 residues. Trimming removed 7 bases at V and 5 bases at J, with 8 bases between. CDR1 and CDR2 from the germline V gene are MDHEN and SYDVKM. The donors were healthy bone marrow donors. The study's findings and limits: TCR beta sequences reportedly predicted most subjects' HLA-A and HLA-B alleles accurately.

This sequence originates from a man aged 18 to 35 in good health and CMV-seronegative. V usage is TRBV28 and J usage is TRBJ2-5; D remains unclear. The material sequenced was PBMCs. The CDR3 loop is CASKSYETQYF. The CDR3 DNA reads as TGTGCCAGCAAATCCTACGAGACCCAGTACTTC.